The rows below give T cell receptor beta chains drawn from one sample of a study of CD8+ T cells in alopecia areata. Measured with immunoSEQ multiplex PCR; TCRdb has only the in-frame clones, and not every one. The data show about 270,000 clones, about 62% seen once. The sequencing used CD4+ T cells sorted from blood, collected at week 52, from a patient treated with tofacitinib. Receptors were obtained from a human donor with alopecia areata. Each CDR3 is given with its conserved first and last residue. A D gene is named only where the DNA matches it firmly. The size entry is marked missing in some rows and otherwise reads once, few, many or a size class.

J gene	V gene	clone size	D gene	CDR3 protein	CDR3 DNA
TRBJ2-1	TRBV5-4	.	TRBD2	CASSTPGGAGINNEQFF	TGTGCCAGCAGCACTCCGGGAGGGGCGGGGATTAACAATGAGCAGTTCTTC
TRBJ2-5	TRBV5-1	few	TRBD1	CALLRDRDSKTQYF	TGCGCACTACTGAGGGACAGGGATTCGAAGACCCAGTACTTC
TRBJ1-2	TRBV14	.	.	CASSQGRYGYTF	TGTGCCAGCAGCCAGGGAAGATATGGCTACACCTTC
TRBJ1-6	TRBV25-1	few	TRBD1	CASSEFGTGRTPLHF	TGTGCCAGCAGTGAATTCGGGACAGGGCGAACACCCCTCCACTTT
TRBJ1-2	TRBV29-1	.	.	CSVGKGTGGYTF	TGCAGCGTTGGCAAGGGAACGGGGGGCTACACCTTC
TRBJ1-3	TRBV5-5	few	.	CASSLDGNSGNTIYF	TGTGCCAGCAGCTTGGATGGGAACTCTGGAAACACCATATATTTT
TRBJ2-5	TRBV29-1	few	.	CSVGVETQYF	TGCAGCGTGGGGGTAGAGACCCAGTACTTC
TRBJ1-1	TRBV29-1	few	.	CSVDLPQGRNTEAFF	TGCAGCGTTGACCTCCCACAGGGAAGAAACACTGAAGCTTTCTTT
TRBJ2-3	TRBV10-3	.	TRBD2	CAISAGTSGDTQYF	TGTGCCATCAGTGCCGGGACTAGCGGGGATACGCAGTATTTT
TRBJ2-7	TRBV5-1	once	TRBD2	CASSQAGSEYEQYF	TGCGCCAGCAGCCAAGCGGGGTCGGAGTACGAGCAGTACTTC
TRBJ1-2	TRBV7-9	.	TRBD1	CASSPSGTAHGYTF	TGTGCCAGCAGCCCATCCGGGACAGCTCATGGCTACACCTTC
TRBJ1-1	TRBV5-1	few	.	CASSRRADEAFF	TGCGCCAGCAGCCGGCGGGCGGATGAAGCTTTCTTT
TRBJ2-1	TRBV4-1	.	.	CASSQGWQTPTNEQFF	TGCGCCAGCAGCCAAGGGTGGCAGACACCAACCAATGAGCAGTTCTTC
TRBJ2-1	TRBV27	.	.	CASSPGWGNYNEQFF	TGTGCCAGCAGTCCCGGGTGGGGCAACTACAATGAGCAGTTCTTC
TRBJ1-5	TRBV4-3	.	TRBD1	CASSQELRTGTVPQHF	TGCGCCAGCAGCCAAGAACTTAGGACAGGGACCGTGCCCCAGCATTTT
TRBJ2-7	TRBV5-6	.	.	CASSLGGTSSYEQYF	TGTGCCAGCAGCTTGGGAGGGACCAGCTCCTACGAGCAGTACTTC
TRBJ2-7	TRBV25-1	.	.	CASSEFARRSYEQYF	TGTGCCAGCAGTGAATTTGCCAGGAGGTCCTACGAGCAGTACTTC
TRBJ1-1	TRBV30	.	TRBD1	CACDRATEAFF	TGTGCCTGCGACAGGGCCACTGAAGCTTTCTTT
TRBJ1-2	TRBV10-3	few	.	CAIRQGNYGYTF	TGTGCCATCAGACAGGGAAACTATGGCTACACCTTC
TRBJ1-2	TRBV9	.	.	CASSSGWYGYTF	TGTGCCAGCAGCTCAGGGTGGTATGGCTACACCTTC
TRBJ1-2	TRBV6-1	.	TRBD1	CASSRTGRDNGYTF	TGTGCCAGCAGTCGGACAGGGAGGGATAACGGCTACACCTTC
TRBJ1-2	TRBV7-6	few	.	CASSGDLTYGYTF	TGTGCCAGCAGCGGGGACTTAACCTATGGCTACACCTTC
TRBJ2-5	TRBV7-7	.	.	CASSLAWGLQETQYF	TGTGCTAGCAGCTTAGCGTGGGGGCTCCAAGAGACCCAGTACTTC
TRBJ2-3	TRBV29-1	.	.	CSVDFEGGDTQYF	TGCAGCGTTGACTTTGAGGGTGGGGATACGCAGTATTTT
TRBJ2-2	TRBV5-1	.	TRBD1	CASSERTGNTGELFF	TGCGCCAGCAGTGAAAGGACAGGAAACACCGGGGAGCTGTTTTTT
TRBJ2-3	TRBV29-1	once	.	CSVARGTQGITDTQYF	TGCAGCGTAGCCCGTGGGACCCAGGGCATAACAGATACGCAGTATTTT
TRBJ2-7	TRBV29-1	.	TRBD1	CSVAPRDRPQYEQYF	TGCAGCGTTGCGCCCCGGGACAGACCACAGTACGAGCAGTACTTC
TRBJ2-1	TRBV30	.	.	CAWSVLNEQFF	TGTGCCTGGAGTGTACTAAATGAGCAGTTCTTC
TRBJ2-5	TRBV5-1	.	.	CASSLVPGEKTQYF	TGCGCCAGCAGCTTGGTTCCAGGGGAGAAGACCCAGTACTTC
TRBJ2-7	TRBV30	.	TRBD2	CASSSGTSSYEQYF	TGTGCCTCCTCTAGCGGGACGAGCTCCTACGAGCAGTACTTC
TRBJ1-1	TRBV6-5	.	.	CASSYEGYTEAFF	TGTGCCAGCAGTTACGAGGGGTACACTGAAGCTTTCTTT
TRBJ2-7	TRBV19	.	TRBD2	CASSLSSGGTYEQYF	TGTGCCAGTAGCCTCTCTAGCGGGGGAACTTACGAGCAGTACTTC
TRBJ1-5	TRBV9	.	.	CASSVGVNQPQHF	TGTGCCAGCAGCGTAGGGGTAAATCAGCCCCAGCATTTT
TRBJ1-2	TRBV9	.	.	CASSPRDYGYTF	TGTGCCAGCAGCCCTCGGGACTATGGCTACACCTTC
TRBJ2-5	TRBV6-5	.	.	CASSAPGPRKTQYF	TGTGCCAGCAGTGCGCCGGGCCCTCGGAAGACCCAGTACTTC
TRBJ2-2	TRBV10-3	.	.	CAISELTGYTGELFF	TGTGCCATCAGTGAGTTAACAGGGTACACCGGGGAGCTGTTTTTT
TRBJ1-1	TRBV13	.	.	CASSQAPNTEAFF	TGTGCCAGCAGCCAAGCTCCGAACACTGAAGCTTTCTTT
TRBJ1-3	TRBV30	.	.	CALGKVSGNTIYF	TGTGCCTTAGGGAAGGTTTCTGGAAACACCATATATTTT
TRBJ1-3	TRBV7-6	few	TRBD1	CASSGRGSGNTIYF	TGTGCCAGCAGCGGCAGGGGGTCGGGAAACACCATATATTTT
TRBJ1-1	TRBV29-1	.	.	CSVERQGNTEAFF	TGCAGCGTTGAGAGGCAGGGGAACACTGAAGCTTTCTTT
TRBJ2-1	TRBV5-1	.	.	CASSSSLGPSSYNEQFF	TGCGCCAGCAGCTCCTCCCTTGGGCCCAGCTCCTACAATGAGCAGTTCTTC
TRBJ1-3	TRBV29-1	.	.	CSVEPGNGNTIYF	TGCAGCGTTGAACCGGGGAATGGAAACACCATATATTTT
TRBJ1-2	TRBV7-9	once	.	CASSFLPAGSLYGYTF	TGTGCCAGCAGCTTCTTGCCGGCGGGCAGCCTCTATGGCTACACCTTC
TRBJ1-5	TRBV19	.	.	CASSKDFSNQPQHF	TGTGCCAGTAGTAAGGACTTTAGCAATCAGCCCCAGCATTTT
TRBJ2-1	TRBV5-1	few	.	CASSYRTAYNEQFF	TGCGCCAGCAGCTACCGGACAGCATACAATGAGCAGTTCTTC
TRBJ1-3	TRBV29-1	.	.	CSVRPSHSGNTIYF	TGCAGCGTCCGACCCTCTCATTCTGGAAACACCATATATTTT
TRBJ1-2	TRBV29-1	.	.	CSVARDIHGYTF	TGCAGCGTTGCCAGGGACATACATGGCTACACCTTC
TRBJ2-3	TRBV7-9	few	TRBD2	CASSRLGTTSTQYF	TGTGCCAGCAGCAGACTCGGGACGACTAGCACGCAGTATTTT
TRBJ2-2	TRBV29-1	.	.	CSVELDGLNTGELFF	TGCAGCGTTGAGTTGGACGGTTTGAACACCGGGGAGCTGTTTTTT